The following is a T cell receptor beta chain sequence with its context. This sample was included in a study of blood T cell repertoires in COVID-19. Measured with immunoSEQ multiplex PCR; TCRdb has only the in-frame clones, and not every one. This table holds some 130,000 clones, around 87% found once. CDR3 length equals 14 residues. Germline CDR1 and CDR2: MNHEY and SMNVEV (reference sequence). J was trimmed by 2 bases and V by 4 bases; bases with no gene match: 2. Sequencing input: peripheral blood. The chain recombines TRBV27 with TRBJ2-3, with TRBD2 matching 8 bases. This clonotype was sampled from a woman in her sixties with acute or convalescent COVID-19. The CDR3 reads CASSSGGNTDTQYF. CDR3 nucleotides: TGTGCCAGCAGTTCGGGAGGGAACACAGATACGCAGTATTTT.